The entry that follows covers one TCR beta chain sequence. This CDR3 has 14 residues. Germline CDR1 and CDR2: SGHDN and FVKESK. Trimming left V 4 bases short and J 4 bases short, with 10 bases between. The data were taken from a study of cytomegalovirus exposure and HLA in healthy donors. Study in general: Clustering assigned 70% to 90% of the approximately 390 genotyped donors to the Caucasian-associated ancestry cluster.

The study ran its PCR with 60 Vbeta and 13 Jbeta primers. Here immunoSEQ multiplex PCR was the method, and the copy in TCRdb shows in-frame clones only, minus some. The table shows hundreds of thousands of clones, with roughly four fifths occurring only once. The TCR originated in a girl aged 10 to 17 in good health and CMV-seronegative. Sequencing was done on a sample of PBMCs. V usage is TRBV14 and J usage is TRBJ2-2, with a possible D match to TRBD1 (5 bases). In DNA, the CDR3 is TGTGCCAGCAGCCCAAGAAGGGGCACCGGGGAGCTGTTTTTT. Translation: CASSPRRGTGELFF.